Listed below are T cell receptor beta chains from one sample, sequenced in a study of blood T cells in healthy people across ages. TCRdb re-called the 5' RACE reads through MiXCR, storing one row per CDR3 protein. The table shows 750,000 to 950,000 distinct CDR3 sequences, with about 28% occurring only once. This same sample was also part of a study on T cells of mothers and their children.

Sequences were obtained from blood. The receptors here all came from a middle-aged woman in good health. The CDR3 runs from the conserved cysteine through the conserved F or W. A D gene is named only where the DNA matches it firmly. Some rows mark clone size as missing; the rest say once, few, many or name a class of expanded clone.

clone size	V gene	D gene	J gene	CDR3 DNA	CDR3 protein
.	TRBV29-1	.	TRBJ2-5	TGCAGCGTTGCGTCCTTAGGGTCAAGGGAGACCCAGTACTTC	CSVASLGSRETQYF
few	TRBV29-1	TRBD1	TRBJ1-2	TGCAGCGTTGAAGGAGACAGGGGCGACTATGGCTACACCTTC	CSVEGDRGDYGYTF
.	TRBV10-3	TRBD1	TRBJ2-2	TGTGCCACCCTGGGGACAGGGGAGAACACCGGGGAGCTGTTTTTT	CATLGTGENTGELFF
.	TRBV4-1	.	TRBJ2-3	TGCGCCAGCAGCCAAGGGACAGTTGGGTGGGATACGCAGTATTTT	CASSQGTVGWDTQYF
few	TRBV10-3	TRBD1	TRBJ2-1	TGTGCCATCAGTGCTAGGGACAGGATCATGACTGTGAGCTCCTACAATGAGCAGTTCTTC	CAISARDRIMTVSSYNEQFF
many	TRBV13	.	TRBJ1-1	TGTGCCAGCAGCCGCCCGCCGGGCGGGAACACTGAAGCTTTCTTT	CASSRPPGGNTEAFF
.	TRBV28	.	TRBJ2-1	TGTGCCAGCAGACTGGGGACGCGATCAGTGTGGTTCTTC	CASRLGTRSVWFF
few	TRBV28	TRBD2	TRBJ2-7	TGTGCCAGCAGACCTAGCGGGGGGCATTACGAGCAGTACTTC	CASRPSGGHYEQYF
few	TRBV21-1	.	TRBJ1-5	TGTGCCAGCAGCACCGGTCTGACAGGGCGGATTAGCAATCAGCCCCAGCATTTT	CASSTGLTGRISNQPQHF
.	TRBV7-2	TRBD2	TRBJ2-5	TGTGCCAGCGGCCCCGGGGGGAGGGGAGAGACCCAGTACTTC	CASGPGGRGETQYF
.	TRBV12-3/TRBV12-4	.	TRBJ2-5	TGTGCCAGCAGTTTAAGACAAACCCAAGAGACCCAGTACTTC	CASSLRQTQETQYF
.	TRBV20-1	TRBD1	TRBJ1-2	TGCAGTGCTAGAGCGGGGACAGGGGATCTTAACTATGGCTACACCTTC	CSARAGTGDLNYGYTF
.	TRBV12-3/TRBV12-4	.	TRBJ1-5	TGTGCCAGCAGTTTAACCAGGGCAAGACAGCCCCAGCATTTT	CASSLTRARQPQHF
.	TRBV12-3/TRBV12-4	.	TRBJ1-5	TGTGCCAGCAGGTTATTAGGGAATCAGCCCCAGCATTTT	CASRLLGNQPQHF
.	TRBV20-1	.	TRBJ2-3	TGCAGTGCCCTGACTCCATCGGGGGCCGGAGATACGCAGTATTTT	CSALTPSGAGDTQYF
.	TRBV4-1	TRBD1	TRBJ2-7	TGCACCAGCAGCTTAGACAGGGGGCGAGGCGAGCAGTACTTC	CTSSLDRGRGEQYF
.	TRBV4-3	.	TRBJ1-2	TGCGCCAGCAGCCAAGATGGGAGGGCCCTTAACTATGGCTACACCTTC	CASSQDGRALNYGYTF
.	TRBV29-1	.	TRBJ2-3	TGCAGCGTCGCGGCCCTCGGCACAGATACGCAGTATTTT	CSVAALGTDTQYF
.	TRBV19	.	TRBJ1-2	TGTGCCTGTAGTCATCAGGGCGCTGGATATGGCTACACCTTC	CACSHQGAGYGYTF
.	TRBV24-1	.	TRBJ2-5	TGTGCCACCAGTGATTTGGGCAGGGAGGAGACCCAGTACTTC	CATSDLGREETQYF
.	TRBV2	.	TRBJ2-7	TGTGCCATCTATCTAGAGCTCCTGGACGAGCAGTACTTC	CAIYLELLDEQYF
many	TRBV20-1	TRBD1	TRBJ2-7	TGCAGTGCTCGTCTTCCGACAGGGACCTACGAGCAGTACTTC	CSARLPTGTYEQYF
many	TRBV12-3/TRBV12-4	.	TRBJ2-4	TGTGCCAGCAGTTCAGGGTCTGGCATTCAGTACTTC	CASSSGSGIQYF
many	TRBV28	TRBD1	TRBJ2-7	TGTGCCAGCAGTTTGTCAGGGGGCTGGAACGAGCAGTACTTC	CASSLSGGWNEQYF
.	TRBV28	TRBD2	TRBJ2-1	TGTGCCAGCAGTTTTTGGGCGGGGGGGGAGTACAATGAGCAGTTCTTC	CASSFWAGGEYNEQFF
few	TRBV2	.	TRBJ2-4	TGTGCCAGCAGTGTAAACCCCTCCTTAGACTTC	CASSVNPSLDF
many	TRBV5-1	TRBD2	TRBJ2-1	TGCGCCAGCAGATCCGGGACTAGCGGGGGTAATGAGCAGTTCTTC	CASRSGTSGGNEQFF
.	TRBV25-1	.	TRBJ2-7	TGTGCCAGCAGTGACCCATCCCCTTTCTGGGGGGGCATCTCCTACGAGCAGTACTTC	CASSDPSPFWGGISYEQYF
few	TRBV24-1	.	TRBJ1-2	TGTGCCACCAGTGATTGGAGGGGTGGCTACACCTTC	CATSDWRGGYTF
many	TRBV2	.	TRBJ2-7	TGTGCCAGCACTGGTGAAGACTCCTACGAGCAGTACTTC	CASTGEDSYEQYF
.	TRBV7-2	.	TRBJ2-4	TGTGCCAGCAACCCTAGGGGGGCCTCAAAAAACATTCAGTACTTC	CASNPRGASKNIQYF
.	TRBV29-1	.	TRBJ1-1	TGCAGCGCGGCCCCTACAGTCAGGAACACTGAAGCTTTCTTT	CSAAPTVRNTEAFF
few	TRBV7-3	.	TRBJ2-2	TGTGCCAGCAGCACCTCCGGGACGGTTAACACCGGGGAGCTGTTTTTT	CASSTSGTVNTGELFF
.	TRBV3-1	.	TRBJ2-3	TGTGCCAGCAGCCAACGACGGGGGACCACAGATACGCAGTATTTT	CASSQRRGTTDTQYF
few	TRBV2	TRBD1	TRBJ1-1	TGTGCCAGCAGTTCAGACAGGGGGCCCACTGAAGCTTTCTTT	CASSSDRGPTEAFF
.	TRBV18	.	TRBJ1-1	TGTGCCAGCTCACCGATATTTGGCGCCCTCGGAGCTTTCTTT	CASSPIFGALGAFF
.	TRBV5-1	TRBD2	TRBJ2-7	TGCGCCAGCAGCTCTACTAGCGGGAGACGAGGCGAGCAGTACTTC	CASSSTSGRRGEQYF
many	TRBV7-2	.	TRBJ1-6	TGTGCCAGCAGCCTCGGAGACAGGAGAAATTCACCCCTCCACTTT	CASSLGDRRNSPLHF
.	TRBV30	.	TRBJ1-2	TGTGCCTGGAGTTTCCCCCAGGGATCTAAAGATGGCTACACCTTC	CAWSFPQGSKDGYTF
.	TRBV4-2	TRBD2	TRBJ2-1	TGTGCCAGCAGCCAAGTAGCTCGGGAGGGGACTTGGAATGAGCAGTTCTTC	CASSQVAREGTWNEQFF
.	TRBV5-1	TRBD1	TRBJ2-7	TGCGCCAGCAGCTCTAATGGACAGGGCTCCTACGAGCAGTACTTC	CASSSNGQGSYEQYF
many	TRBV13	.	TRBJ2-5	TGTGCCAGCAGCATACGGAACCAAGAGACCCAGTACTTC	CASSIRNQETQYF
few	TRBV4-1	.	TRBJ2-1	TGCGCCAGCAGCCAAGATCCGGGTATGACCTACAATGAGCAGTTCTTC	CASSQDPGMTYNEQFF
many	TRBV24-1	TRBD2	TRBJ2-1	TGTGCCACCAGTGACGTACCTAGCGGGGGGCAGAATGAGCAGTTCTTC	CATSDVPSGGQNEQFF
many	TRBV6-5	.	TRBJ2-7	TGTGCCAGCAGTCCGACTGGCCCCGTTTACGAGCAGTACTTC	CASSPTGPVYEQYF
few	TRBV12-3/TRBV12-4	TRBD1	TRBJ2-2	TGTGCCAGCAGCCCCTACCGGGACAGGAACACCGGGGAGCTGTTTTTT	CASSPYRDRNTGELFF